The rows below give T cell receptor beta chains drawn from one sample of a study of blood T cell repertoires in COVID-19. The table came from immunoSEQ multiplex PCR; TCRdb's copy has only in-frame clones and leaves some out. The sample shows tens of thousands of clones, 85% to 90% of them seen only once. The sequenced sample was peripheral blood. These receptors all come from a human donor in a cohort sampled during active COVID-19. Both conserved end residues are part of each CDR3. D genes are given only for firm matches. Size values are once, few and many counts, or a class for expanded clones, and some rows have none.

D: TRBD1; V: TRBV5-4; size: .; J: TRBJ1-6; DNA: TGTGCCAGCAGCCCAAGACAGGGGGTGGGTAATTCACCCCTCCACTTT; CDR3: CASSPRQGVGNSPLHF
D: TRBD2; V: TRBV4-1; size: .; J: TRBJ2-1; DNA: TGCGCCAGCAGCCAAGGATTATATCTAGCGGGAAGCCACGGCTACAATGAGCAGTTCTTC; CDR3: CASSQGLYLAGSHGYNEQFF
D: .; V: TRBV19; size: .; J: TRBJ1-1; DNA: TGTGCCAGTAGTCCTCGGGTCTTCTGGTCTGAAGCTTTCTTT; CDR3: CASSPRVFWSEAFF
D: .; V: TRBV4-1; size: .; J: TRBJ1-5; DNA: TGCGCCAGCAGCCAGACAACCGGGACTCCGAGGAGCAATCAGCCCCAGCATTTT; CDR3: CASSQTTGTPRSNQPQHF
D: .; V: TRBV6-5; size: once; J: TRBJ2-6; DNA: TGTGCCAGCAGTTACGCGAAAAGCTCTGGGGCCAACGTCCTGACTTTC; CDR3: CASSYAKSSGANVLTF
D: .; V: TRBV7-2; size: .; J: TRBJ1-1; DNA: TGTGCCAGCAGCTACGGGACAAGGAACACTGAAGCTTTCTTT; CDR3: CASSYGTRNTEAFF
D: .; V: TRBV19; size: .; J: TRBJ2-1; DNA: TGTGCCAGTAGTATGGATAGCGGAGGGAATGAGCAGTTCTTC; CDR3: CASSMDSGGNEQFF
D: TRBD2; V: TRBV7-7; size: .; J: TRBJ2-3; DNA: TGTGCCAGCAGCCGTTCTAGCGGAGGCACAGATACGCAGTATTTT; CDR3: CASSRSSGGTDTQYF
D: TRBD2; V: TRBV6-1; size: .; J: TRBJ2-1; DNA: TGTGCCAGCAGTGAATTTCCGACTAGCGGGTCGAGCTCCTACAATGAGCAGTTCTTC; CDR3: CASSEFPTSGSSSYNEQFF
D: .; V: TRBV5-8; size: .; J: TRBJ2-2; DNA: TGTGCCAGCAGCTTTTATGGGTACAGTTCCACCGGGGAGCTGTTTTTT; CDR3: CASSFYGYSSTGELFF
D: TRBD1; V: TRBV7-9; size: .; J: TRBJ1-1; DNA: TGTGCCAGCAGCGCCCGACAGGGCTGGACTGAAGCTTTCTTT; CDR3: CASSARQGWTEAFF
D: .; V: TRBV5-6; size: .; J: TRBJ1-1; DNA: TGTGCCAGCAGCTCTCCTACCGCGAACGGAGCTTTCTTT; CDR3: CASSSPTANGAFF
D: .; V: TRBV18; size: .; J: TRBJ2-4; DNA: TGTGCCAGCTCACCACCGATCGGGGAAACTAACGGTAACATTGGTCAGTACTTC; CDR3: CASSPPIGETNGNIGQYF
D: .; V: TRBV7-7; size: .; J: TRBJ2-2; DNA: TGTGCCAGCAGCTTAGCTGGGGGGAGCACCGGGGAGCTGTTTTTT; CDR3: CASSLAGGSTGELFF
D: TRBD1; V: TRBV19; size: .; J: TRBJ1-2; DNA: TGTGCCAGTAGTATAGTTTTCCTGCAGGGGGATGGCTACACCTTC; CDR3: CASSIVFLQGDGYTF
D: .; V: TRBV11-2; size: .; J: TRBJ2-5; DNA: TGTGCCAGCAGCACCCACCGGGACTTGGACGCCACCCAGTACTTC; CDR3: CASSTHRDLDATQYF
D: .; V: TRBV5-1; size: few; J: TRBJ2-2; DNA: TGCGCCAGCAGCTTGGGGACAGGAGGGATCGGGGAGCTGTTTTTT; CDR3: CASSLGTGGIGELFF
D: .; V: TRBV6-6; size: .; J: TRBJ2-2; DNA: TGTGCCAGCCACACTCTCGAGGCCGGGGAGCTGTTTTTT; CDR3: CASHTLEAGELFF
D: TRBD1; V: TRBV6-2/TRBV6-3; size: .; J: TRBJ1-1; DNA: TGTGCCAGCAGTCAGTGGACAGGGAACACTGAAGCTTTCTTT; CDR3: CASSQWTGNTEAFF
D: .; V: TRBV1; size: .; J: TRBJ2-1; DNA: TGCACCAGCAGGTTCGGGACAGTCTTATACAATGAGCAGTTCTTC; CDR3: CTSRFGTVLYNEQFF
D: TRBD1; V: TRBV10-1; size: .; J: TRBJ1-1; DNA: TGCGCCAGCAGTGAGGTGGGACAGGGCCTTACTGAAGCTTTCTTT; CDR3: CASSEVGQGLTEAFF
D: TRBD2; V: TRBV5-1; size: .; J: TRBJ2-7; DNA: TGCGCCAGCAGCTCGGGACTAGCGGGGCTCGAGCAGTACTTC; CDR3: CASSSGLAGLEQYF
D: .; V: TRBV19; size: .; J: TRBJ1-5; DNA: TGTGCCAGTAGTTATCGGGGAGGCAATCAGCCCCAGCATTTT; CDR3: CASSYRGGNQPQHF
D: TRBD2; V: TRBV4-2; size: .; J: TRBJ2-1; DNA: TGTGCCAGCAGCCAAGACGGGCGGGAGTGGGGGAATGAGCAGTTCTTC; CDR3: CASSQDGREWGNEQFF
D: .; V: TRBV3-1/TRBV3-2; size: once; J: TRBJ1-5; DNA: TGTGCCAGCAGCCAGAGTCCTGGTCAGCCCCAGCATTTT; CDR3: CASSQSPGQPQHF
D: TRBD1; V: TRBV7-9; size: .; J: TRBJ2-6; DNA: TGTGCCAGCAGCCGGGCGACAGGGGGCGCATCTGGGGCCAACGTCCTGACTTTC; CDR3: CASSRATGGASGANVLTF
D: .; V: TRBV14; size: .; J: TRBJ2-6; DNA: TGTGCCAGCAGACGGACATCTGGGGCCAACGTCCTGACTTTC; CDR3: CASRRTSGANVLTF
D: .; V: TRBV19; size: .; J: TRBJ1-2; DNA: TGTGCCAGTAGTATAGATGACTTTCACGGCTACACCTTC; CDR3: CASSIDDFHGYTF
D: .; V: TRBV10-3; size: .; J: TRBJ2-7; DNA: TGTGCCAGCCAGGGTTCCTACGAGCAGTACTTC; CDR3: CASQGSYEQYF
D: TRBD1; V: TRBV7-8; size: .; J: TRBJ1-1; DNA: TGTGCCAGCAGCTCCGACAGGGAGGAGACTGAAGCTTTCTTT; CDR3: CASSSDREETEAFF
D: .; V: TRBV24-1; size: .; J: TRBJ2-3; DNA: TGTGCCACCAGTGATACGAGGGGGGGGAGCACAGATACGCAGTATTTT; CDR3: CATSDTRGGSTDTQYF
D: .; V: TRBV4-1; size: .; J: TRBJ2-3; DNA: TGCGCCAGCAGCCTAGCCGGAGGCGCTAGCACAGATACGCAGTATTTT; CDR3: CASSLAGGASTDTQYF
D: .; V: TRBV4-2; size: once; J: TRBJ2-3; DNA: TGTGCCAGCAGCCAAGATCTGGCCGATACGCAGTATTTT; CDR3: CASSQDLADTQYF
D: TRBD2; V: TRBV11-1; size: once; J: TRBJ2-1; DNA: TGTGCCAGCAGCTCGAGGGAGGGCCGCGGTGAGCAGTTCTTC; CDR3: CASSSREGRGEQFF
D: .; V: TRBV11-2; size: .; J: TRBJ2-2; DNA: TGTGCCAGCAGCTCATGGGGCGCCGGGGAGCTGTTTTTT; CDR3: CASSSWGAGELFF
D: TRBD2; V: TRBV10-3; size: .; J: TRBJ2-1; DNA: TGTGCCATCAGTTTGAGCGGGAGTGGTAATGAGCAGTTCTTC; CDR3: CAISLSGSGNEQFF
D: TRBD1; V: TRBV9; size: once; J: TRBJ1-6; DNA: TGTGCCAGCAGCCGGGACAGGGATTCACCCCTCCACTTT; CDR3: CASSRDRDSPLHF
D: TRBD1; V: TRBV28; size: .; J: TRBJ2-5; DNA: TGTGCCAGCAACCCCCCAGACAGGGTCGGTAAGACCCAGTACTTC; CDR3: CASNPPDRVGKTQYF
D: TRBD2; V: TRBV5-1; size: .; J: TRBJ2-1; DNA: TGCGCCAGCAGTCCCTATAGCGGGAGCTCCTACAATGAGCAGTTCTTC; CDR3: CASSPYSGSSYNEQFF
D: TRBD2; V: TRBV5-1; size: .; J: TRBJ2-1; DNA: TGCGCCAGCAGCCCGAGCGGGATCTCCGTATACAATGAGCAGTTCTTC; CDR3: CASSPSGISVYNEQFF
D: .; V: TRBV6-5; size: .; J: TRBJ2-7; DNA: TGTGCCAGCAGTTACTTGCCCGGGAGTAATTACGAGCAGTACTTC; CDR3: CASSYLPGSNYEQYF
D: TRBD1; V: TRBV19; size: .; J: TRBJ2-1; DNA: TGTGCCAGTAGTCTAGGACAGGGGGGTAGCTCCTACAATGAGCAGTTCTTC; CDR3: CASSLGQGGSSYNEQFF
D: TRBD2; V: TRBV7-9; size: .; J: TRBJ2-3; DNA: TGTGCCAGCAGCTTAGTCATCGGGACTACCAATACGCAGTATTTT; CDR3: CASSLVIGTTNTQYF
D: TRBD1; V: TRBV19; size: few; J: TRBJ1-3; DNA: TGTGCCACTACGCAGGGGGCGGATGGAAACACCATATATTTT; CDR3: CATTQGADGNTIYF
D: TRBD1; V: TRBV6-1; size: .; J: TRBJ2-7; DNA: TGTGCCAGCAGTGAAGCAGACAGGGGAGTCGACGAGCAGTACTTC; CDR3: CASSEADRGVDEQYF
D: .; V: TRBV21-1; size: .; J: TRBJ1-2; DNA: TGTGCCAGCAGCAATTCCGGGACAACCTATGGCTACACCTTC; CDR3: CASSNSGTTYGYTF
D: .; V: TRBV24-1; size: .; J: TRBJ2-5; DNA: TGTGCCACCAGCTCCCTCGGAGGGGCGGAGACCCAGTACTTC; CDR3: CATSSLGGAETQYF
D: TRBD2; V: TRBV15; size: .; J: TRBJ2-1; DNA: TGTGCCACTTCGGGACTCGGGGGGTCCTACAATGAGCAGTTCTTC; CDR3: CATSGLGGSYNEQFF
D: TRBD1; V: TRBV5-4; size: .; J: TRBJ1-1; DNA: TGTGCCAGCAGCTTGTGGGGGGGAGACAGGGGCGCTGAAGCTTTCTTT; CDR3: CASSLWGGDRGAEAFF
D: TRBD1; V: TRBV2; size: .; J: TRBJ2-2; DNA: TGTGCCAGCAGGAATCAGGGGGCCGGGGAGCTGTTTTTT; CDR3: CASRNQGAGELFF
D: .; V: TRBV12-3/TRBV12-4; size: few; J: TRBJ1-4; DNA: TGTGCCAGCCGGCGGGGTAATGAAAAACTGTTTTTT; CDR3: CASRRGNEKLFF
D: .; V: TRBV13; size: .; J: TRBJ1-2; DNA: TGTGCCAGCGGAGGGGACGGTCACTATGGCTACACCTTC; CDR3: CASGGDGHYGYTF
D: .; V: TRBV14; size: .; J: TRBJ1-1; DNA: TGTGCCAGCAGCCAAGGGCTGATTGGCACTGAAGCTTTCTTT; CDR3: CASSQGLIGTEAFF
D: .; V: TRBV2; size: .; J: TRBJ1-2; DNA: TGTGCCAGCAGGTTCCGATTTGGAGGGAGAGCTAACTATGGCTACACCTTC; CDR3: CASRFRFGGRANYGYTF
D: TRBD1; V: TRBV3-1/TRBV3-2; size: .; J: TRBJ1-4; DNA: TGTGCCAGCAGCCAAGGGGGGGGACAGGGAGAAACTAATGAAAAACTGTTTTTT; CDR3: CASSQGGGQGETNEKLFF
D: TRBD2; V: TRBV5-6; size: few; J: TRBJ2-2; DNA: TGTGCCAGCAGCTTAGGCGAGCGGGAGGTCGGGGAGCTGTTTTTT; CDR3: CASSLGEREVGELFF
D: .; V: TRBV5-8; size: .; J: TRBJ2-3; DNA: TGTGCCAGCAGCTTGGGGACTTACGACACAGATACGCAGTATTTT; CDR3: CASSLGTYDTDTQYF
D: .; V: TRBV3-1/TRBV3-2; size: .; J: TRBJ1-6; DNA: TGTGCCAGCAGCCAAGGGACAGATAATTCACCCCTCCACTTT; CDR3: CASSQGTDNSPLHF
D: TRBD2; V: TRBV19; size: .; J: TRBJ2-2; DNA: TGTGCCAGTCAAGCGGGACTGAACACCGGGGAGCTGTTTTTT; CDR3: CASQAGLNTGELFF